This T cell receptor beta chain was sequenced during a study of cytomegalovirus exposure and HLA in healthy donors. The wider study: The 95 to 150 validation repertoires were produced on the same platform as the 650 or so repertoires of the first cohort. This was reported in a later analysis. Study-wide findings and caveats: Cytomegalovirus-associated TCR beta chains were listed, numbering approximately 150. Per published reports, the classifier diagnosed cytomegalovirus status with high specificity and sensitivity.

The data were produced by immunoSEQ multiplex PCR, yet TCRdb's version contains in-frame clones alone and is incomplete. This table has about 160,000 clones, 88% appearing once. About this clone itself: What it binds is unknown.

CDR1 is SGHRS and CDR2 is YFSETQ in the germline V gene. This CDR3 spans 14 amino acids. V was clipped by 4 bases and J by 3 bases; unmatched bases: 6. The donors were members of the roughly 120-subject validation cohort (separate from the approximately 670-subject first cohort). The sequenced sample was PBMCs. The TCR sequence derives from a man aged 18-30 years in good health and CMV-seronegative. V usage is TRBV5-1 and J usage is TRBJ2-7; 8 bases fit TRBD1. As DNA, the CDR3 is TGCGCCAGCAGCCCCGGACAGGGAGGCTACGAGCAGTACGTC. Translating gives CASSPGQGGYEQYV.